This T cell receptor (beta chain) derives from a study of cytomegalovirus exposure and HLA in healthy donors. The CDR3 covers 11 residues. CDR1 MNHNS and CDR2 SASEGT come from the germline V gene. The V segment lost 3 bases and the J segment 10 bases; nucleotides outside the gene matches: 2. 13 Jbeta primers and 60 Vbeta primers were used for the PCR. Sequenced by immunoSEQ multiplex PCR; TCRdb stores in-frame clones only, minus some. The sample has under 200,000 clones, roughly 80% seen once; the top ten hold about 2.9%. J is TRBJ1-1 and V is TRBV6-1; 7 positions agree with TRBD1. Sequenced input: PBMCs. This TCR derives from a female donor in good health and CMV-seronegative. The CDR3 spells CASSEAGGAFF. The CDR3 nucleotides are TGTGCCAGCAGTGAGGCAGGGGGAGCTTTCTTT.